These 4 T cell receptor beta chains share one sample of origin, sequenced in a study of CD8+ T cells in alopecia areata. Indicated treatment: oral pan-JAK inhibitor, 5-10 mg twice daily. As the sequencing template, cDNA was produced by extracting RNA and reverse transcribing it. Sequencing was performed with immunoSEQ multiplex PCR; in TCRdb, only in-frame clones are kept and a portion is missing. The sample holds about 260,000 clones, around 64% seen once. Here the sequenced sample was CD4+ T cells sorted from blood, taken at roughly week 52, from a patient treated with tofacitinib. The source is a human donor with alopecia areata.

In its sample, this clone was seen a few times. The chain uses TRBV7-2 and TRBJ2-7, with no clear D. V lost 3 bases and J 3 bases, leaving 9 bases between the germline ends. From germline, CDR1 is SGHTA and CDR2 FQGNSA. This CDR3 is built from 13 residues. The CDR3 region is CASSFERYYEQYF. The CDR3 DNA reads as TGTGCCAGCAGCTTCGAGAGATACTACGAGCAGTACTTC.

Of note for this clone: Other DNA variants within this sample encode the same CDR3. The chain couples TRBV9 to TRBJ1-2; D not resolved. Germline CDR1 is SGDLS and CDR2 is YYNGEE. Trimming shortened V by 0 bases and J by 2 bases, and 8 bases separated the two germline ends. This CDR3 is built from 14 residues. The CDR3 reads CASSVGLGNYGYTF. The CDR3 DNA sequence: TGTGCCAGCAGCGTAGGTCTCGGGAACTATGGCTACACCTTC.

V usage is TRBV7-9 and J usage is TRBJ2-7; 9 positions agree with TRBD1. The CDR3 has 16 amino acids. The germline V gene has CDR1 SEHNR and CDR2 FQNEAQ (reference sequence). With V trimmed by 5 bases and J by 3 bases, 11 bases remained unmatched. The CDR3 region has the DNA TGTGCCAGCAGCCCTGGGTCCGGGACAGGGTTCTACGAGCAGTACTTC. Its translation is CASSPGSGTGFYEQYF.

This clone was recorded a few times. The chain recombines TRBV5-4 with TRBJ2-5; D is undetermined. The CDR3 loop spans 14 amino acids. The V and J ends lost 3 bases and 5 bases respectively, with 14 bases between them. The germline gives CDR1 SGHNT, CDR2 YYREEE (reference sequence). The CDR3 reads CASSSNSDGETQYF. The CDR3 coding sequence is TGTGCCAGCAGCTCTAACTCGGACGGGGAGACCCAGTACTTC.